These 18 T cell receptor beta chains were sequenced from one sample in a study of blood T cell repertoires in COVID-19. Using immunoSEQ multiplex PCR, the repertoire was profiled, and TCRdb retains in-frame clones only, with some absent. The data show 70,000 to 80,000 clones, with 82% seen just once and 12% to 15% held by the top ten. The sequenced material came from peripheral blood. The receptors originated from a woman older than 75 with acute or convalescent COVID-19.

In this sample, this clone turned up a few times. The CDR3 loop is CASSLTGTSNSPLHF. In nucleotides, the CDR3 is TGTGCCAGCAGTTTAACCGGGACTTCAAATTCACCCCTCCACTTT. This rearrangement joins TRBV6-2 or TRBV6-3 to TRBJ1-6, with D tentatively TRBD1 (5 bases). Trimming removed 4 bases from V and 7 bases from J, with 14 bases in between. This CDR3 is built from 15 residues. The germline CDR1 and CDR2 sequences are MNHEY and SVGEGT.

This clone has just one count. This chain links TRBV9 with TRBJ1-5; 7 positions match TRBD1. Germline CDR1 and CDR2: SGDLS and YYNGEE. CDR3 length: 14 amino acids. After removal of 5 bases from V and 6 bases from J, the junction contained 8 bases not matched to a gene. The CDR3 sequence: CASSREQGSQPQHF. The CDR3 bases are TGTGCCAGCAGTAGGGAACAGGGGTCTCAGCCCCAGCATTTT.

This chain connects TRBV5-8 to TRBJ1-4; TRBD1 matches at 8 bases. The CDR3 is made up of 15 amino acids. The trim removed 4 bases at V and 7 bases at J, leaving 9 bases unmatched. CDR1 and CDR2 (germline): SGHTS, YDEGEE. The chain's CDR3 is CASSPRVRGLEKLFF. The CDR3 coding sequence is TGTGCCAGCAGCCCGAGGGTCAGGGGGCTTGAAAAACTGTTTTTT.

V gene TRBV27 combines with J gene TRBJ2-1; weak D call: TRBD1 (5 bases). Trimming removed 6 bases at V and 6 bases at J, with 21 bases between. Germline CDR1 MNHEY, CDR2 SMNVEV (reference sequence). The CDR3 has 16 residues. The CDR3 DNA is TGTGCCAGCAGCCCTAGGGCTGCTAGGGGAACCAATGAGCAGTTCTTC. Its translation is CASSPRAARGTNEQFF.

This clone has more than one count but fewer than ten. V is TRBV7-2 and J is TRBJ1-5; TRBD1 matches at 9 bases. V was pared by 5 bases and J by 3 bases, with 2 bases of the junction left unmatched. The germline gives CDR1 SGHTA, CDR2 FQGNSA. This CDR3 contains 14 residues. The CDR3 region is CASSRDRVNQPQHF. The DNA of the CDR3 is TGTGCCAGCAGCCGGGACAGGGTCAATCAGCCCCAGCATTTT.

This clone was detected a few times. For the CDR3, the DNA is TGTGCCAGCAGCTCGGGACAGGCTGGGTCGTGGAACAATGAGCAGTTCTTC. This codes for CASSSGQAGSWNNEQFF. The V call is TRBV7-2, the J call TRBJ2-1, with 8 bases lining up with TRBD1. Losses at the gene ends were 4 bases for V and 5 bases for J; bases not matched to a gene: 13. This CDR3 is built from 17 residues. Germline V gene data show CDR1 as SGHTA and CDR2 as FQGNSA. Based on the CDR3 plus reference TRBV7-2 and TRBJ2-1, the full variable domain is GAGVSQSPSNKVTEKGKDVELRCDPISGHTALYWYRQSLGQGLEFLIYFQGNSAPDKSGLPSDRFSAERTGGSVSTLTIQRTQQEDSAVYLCASSSGQAGSWNNEQFFGPGTRLTVL.

The rearrangement joins TRBV4-3 to TRBJ2-1, with D possibly TRBD2 on 6 matching bases. The CDR3 has 14 amino acids. V was pared by 1 base and J by 9 bases, with 13 bases between. Germline V gene data show CDR1 as LGHNA and CDR2 as YSLEER. As DNA, the CDR3 is TGCGCCAGCAGCCAAGGTAGCGGAGGCACTGAGCAGTTCTTC. Protein product: CASSQGSGGTEQFF.

The chain uses TRBV9 and TRBJ2-6; 12 bases fit TRBD1. Losses at the gene ends were 6 bases for V and 3 bases for J; bases not matched to a gene: 7. This CDR3 has 17 amino acids. Germline CDR1 SGDLS, CDR2 YYNGEE. This CDR3 is CASNAWDRGLGANVLTF. DNA for the CDR3: TGTGCCAGCAACGCCTGGGACAGGGGGCTTGGGGCCAACGTCCTGACTTTC.

The chain has TRBV27 and TRBJ2-2, with 7 bases aligning to TRBD2. This CDR3 has 18 residues. CDR1 MNHEY and CDR2 SMNVEV come from the germline V gene (reference sequence). Unmatched junction bases numbered 20, after V lost 5 bases and J lost 8 bases. In DNA form, the CDR3 reads TGTGCCAGCAGTCTGAGGCCGGGACTAAACTATCTAGGAGGGGAGCTGTTTTTT. This codes for CASSLRPGLNYLGGELFF.

V gene TRBV2 combines with J gene TRBJ2-7; 9 bases agree with TRBD1. Germline V CDR1 and CDR2: SNHLY, FYNNEI. Trimming took 8 bases from V and 2 from J; bases not matched to a gene: 13. The CDR3 is 16 amino acids. The CDR3 loop reads CASRRLRRDRAYEQYF. CDR3 nucleotides: TGTGCCAGCCGTCGACTACGCCGGGACAGGGCCTACGAGCAGTACTTC.

This chain uses TRBV19 with TRBJ2-7, with 9 bases fitting TRBD2. V lost 5 bases to trimming and J lost 3 bases; unmatched junction nucleotides: 8. The CDR3 extends over 15 amino acids. The germline V gene encodes CDR1 LNHDA and CDR2 SQIVND (reference sequence). This chain's CDR3 is CASSYDSGSRYEQYF. The CDR3 nucleotides are TGTGCCAGTAGTTACGATAGCGGGAGTCGCTACGAGCAGTACTTC.

The V and J genes are TRBV30 and TRBJ2-7, with a possible D match to TRBD2 (6 bases). This CDR3 region has 15 residues. Trimming took 0 bases from V and 4 from J, leaving 16 bases between them. Germline CDR1 GTSNPN, CDR2 SVGIG (reference sequence). CDR3 bases: TGTGCCTGGAGTGTTCCGGGAGCCCCACCATACGAGCAGTACTTC. Its protein is CAWSVPGAPPYEQYF. Together with reference TRBV30 and TRBJ2-7, the CDR3 gives the full variable domain: SQTIHQWPATLVQPVGSPLSLECTVEGTSNPNLYWYRQAAGRGLQLLFYSVGIGQISSEVPQNLSASRPQDRQFILSSKKLLLSDSGFYLCAWSVPGAPPYEQYFGPGTRLTVT.

The chain couples TRBV6-2 or TRBV6-3 to TRBJ2-2, with 12 bases fitting TRBD2. V lost 4 bases and J lost 7; bases outside the gene matches: 4. CDR1 is MNHEY and CDR2 is SVGEGT in the germline V gene. The length of the CDR3 is 15 residues. The CDR3 spells CASSWTSGIRGELFF. CDR3 coding DNA: TGTGCCAGCAGTTGGACTAGCGGGATCCGCGGGGAGCTGTTTTTT.

DNA of the CDR3: TGTGCCACCAGCAGAGAGGGGGGGGCGAAGCTAGGAAACACCATATATTTT. It is translated as CATSREGGAKLGNTIYF. V and J are TRBV15 and TRBJ1-3, with D perhaps matching TRBD1 (6 bases). Trimming cost V 0 bases and J 4 bases, with 16 bases left between them. The CDR3 totals 17 residues. Germline assignment: CDR1 LNHNV and CDR2 YYDKDF (reference sequence).

This clone was seen a handful of times. The genes are TRBV29-1 and TRBJ2-3; 9 bases map to TRBD2. CDR3 length equals 14 residues. Germline values: CDR1 SQVTM, CDR2 ANQGSEA. V dropped 4 bases and J dropped 0; count of bases not matched to a gene: 2. CDR3 loop: CSVGLAVSTDTQYF. CDR3 DNA: TGCAGCGTTGGACTAGCGGTTAGCACAGATACGCAGTATTTT.

J is TRBJ2-3 and V is TRBV9; 16 bases are shared with TRBD2. The CDR3 consists of 17 residues. The V segment lost 2 bases and the J segment 5 bases; nucleotides outside the gene matches: 5. Germline CDR1 is SGDLS and CDR2 is YYNGEE. DNA of the CDR3: TGTGCCAGCAGCGTTTCCGGGACTAGCGGGAGGGGAGATACGCAGTATTTT. Protein product: CASSVSGTSGRGDTQYF.

The rearrangement joins TRBV28 to TRBJ2-3; no reliable D call. V was shortened by 4 bases and J by 6 bases, with 11 bases between the two germline ends. Germline loops: CDR1 MDHEN, CDR2 SYDVKM. The CDR3 loop spans 13 amino acids. CDR3 in amino acids: CASSSSFGDTQYF. The CDR3 nucleotides read TGTGCCAGCAGTTCATCATTCGGGGATACGCAGTATTTT. Supplemented by reference TRBV28 and TRBJ2-3, the full variable domain reads DVKVTQSSRYLVKRTGEKVFLECVQDMDHENMFWYRQDPGLGLRLIYFSYDVKMKEKGDIPEGYSVSREKKERFSLILESASTNQTSMYLCASSSSFGDTQYFGPGTRLTVL.

The CDR3 sequence is CASSAGLGNQPQHF. DNA for the CDR3: TGTGCCAGCAGCGCGGGGCTTGGGAATCAGCCCCAGCATTTT. This sequence joins TRBV5-6 and TRBJ1-5, with D possibly matching TRBD1 (5 bases). V was clipped by 4 bases and J by 4 bases, with 12 bases between them. The CDR3 totals 14 residues. Germline CDR1 reads SGHDT; CDR2 reads YYEEEE.